This T cell receptor (beta chain) was found in a study of cytomegalovirus exposure and HLA in healthy donors. Findings and caveats of the study: As a later analysis showed, several of the most significant clusters appeared to be linked to common viral pathogens. Several V segments, TRBV6-2 and TRBV6-3 among them, could not be told apart and were dropped. Later work found most CMV-associated TCR beta chains apparently HLA-restricted. Whilst most TCR sequences proved rare, a subset of public TCRs occurred across many donors.

About this clone: Its antigen is still unknown.

The CDR3 covers 13 residues. CDR1 and CDR2 (germline): SGHKS, YYEKEE (reference sequence). Trimming took off 3 bases at V and 2 bases at J, with 8 bases between the two ends. With 60 Vbeta and 13 Jbeta primers, the PCR was carried out. Sequenced by immunoSEQ multiplex PCR; TCRdb stores in-frame clones only, minus some. The sample holds roughly 150,000 clones; approximately 79% are singletons and the top ten take less than 2%. The sequence derives from a woman younger than 45 in good health and CMV-seronegative. The sequenced sample consisted of PBMCs. The rearrangement links TRBV5-5 to TRBJ1-2, with D possibly being TRBD1 (5 bases). The CDR3 region is CASSSQVNYGYTF. The CDR3 DNA reads as TGTGCCAGCAGCTCACAGGTGAACTATGGCTACACCTTC.